This TCR beta chain was obtained from a study of T cell clonotyping in hematopoietic cell transplantation. Profiled with immunoSEQ multiplex PCR; TCRdb holds only in-frame clones, not every one. Of 60,000 to 75,000 clones in the sample, 90% to 95% were seen once. CDR3 length: 14 amino acids. J gave up 7 bases and V 2 bases, and 6 bases lay outside the gene matches. Germline assignment: CDR1 SGHRS and CDR2 YFSETQ. The sequence was collected from a man aged 45-60 years in good health. Some clones in this sample may be carry-over from other donors' samples. V and J are TRBV5-1 and TRBJ2-1; 7 positions match TRBD2. The sample comprised peripheral blood mononuclear cells. CDR3 sequence (DNA): TGCGCCAGCAGCTTCGGCGGGGGTGGTAATGAGCAGTTCTTC. Its translation: CASSFGGGGNEQFF. Full variable domain (outside the CDR3, taken from reference TRBV5-1 and TRBJ2-1): KAGVTQTPRYLIKTRGQQVTLSCSPISGHRSVSWYQQTPGQGLQFLFEYFSETQRNKGNFPGRFSGRQFSNSRSEMNVSTLELGDSALYLCASSFGGGGNEQFFGPGTRLTVL.